What follows are 17 T cell receptor beta chains derived from one specimen sequenced in a study of vaccination effects on CD4 cells after COVID-19. Data came from immunoSEQ multiplex PCR; TCRdb stores just in-frame clones and leaves some out. The table records 45,000 to 65,000 clones, 75% to 90% of them present only once. Antigen specificity for these receptors is unknown. Ahead of sequencing, the ViraFEST assay grew antigen-specific CD4+ T cells using viral peptide pools. Culture lasted about ten days before CD4+ T cell isolation. Sequenced here: CD4+ T cells from PBMCs cultured with HCoV-229E spike peptides, sampled before COVID-19 vaccination. The receptors come from a human donor who received a COVID-19 vaccine.

The V and J genes are TRBV21-1 and TRBJ1-1. TRBV21-1 is a pseudogene locus. The CDR3 consists of 13 residues. The CDR3 is CASIQQGKEGAFF. The DNA of the CDR3 is TGTGCCAGCATCCAACAGGGAAAGGAGGGAGCTTTCTTT.

The J gene is TRBJ1-6, the V gene TRBV27; a weak D match, TRBD1 (6 bases). The CDR3 runs 14 residues. CDR1 and CDR2 from the germline V gene are MNHEY and SMNVEV (reference sequence). V was shortened by 4 bases and J by 15 bases, with 19 bases between the two germline ends. The CDR3 reads CASSYGQLGFLLHF. CDR3 DNA sequence: TGTGCCAGCAGTTATGGACAGCTGGGGTTCCTCCTCCACTTT.

V usage is TRBV19 and J usage is TRBJ2-3, with a weak D call TRBD1 (6 bases). The CDR3 covers 13 residues. CDR1 LNHDA and CDR2 SQIVND come from the germline V gene (reference sequence). The V end was cut by 5 bases, the J end by 3 bases, with 9 bases between. This CDR3 reads CASSQTGTDTQYF. CDR3 bases: TGTGCCAGTAGTCAAACAGGGACAGATACGCAGTATTTT.

In its sample, this clone was seen once. CDR3 protein: CASRRLGGGGEQYV. Here the CDR3 DNA reads TGTGCCAGCAGGCGTCTAGGGGGCGGAGGGGAGCAGTACGTC. This chain connects TRBV27 to TRBJ2-7, with D possibly TRBD1 on 7 matching bases. V dropped 6 bases and J dropped 7 bases, with 19 bases sitting between them. The CDR3 covers 14 residues. Germline V gene sequence: CDR1 MNHEY, CDR2 SMNVEV (reference sequence).

CDR3 nucleotides: TGTGCCTGGAGTGTACTTGGCTCTGGAAACACCATATATTTT. Amino acids: CAWSVLGSGNTIYF. The chain uses TRBV30 and TRBJ1-3, with D hard to call. Germline lookup yields CDR1 GTSNPN and CDR2 SVGIG (reference sequence). The CDR3 sequence is 14 residues long. V was shortened by 0 bases and J by 0 bases, with 6 bases between the two germline ends.

DNA for the CDR3: TGTGCCAGCAGACTGACCAATCAGCCCCAGCATTTT. Its translation is CASRLTNQPQHF. The chain joins TRBV28 to TRBJ1-5; D is unclear. Trimming took off 6 bases at V and 3 bases at J, with 6 bases between the two ends. There are 12 residues in the CDR3. Germline CDR1 reads MDHEN; CDR2 reads SYDVKM.

The chain is built from TRBV2 and TRBJ2-5; D may be TRBD1 or TRBD2 (6 bases each). The germline V gene encodes CDR1 SNHLY and CDR2 FYNNEI. Trimming shortened V by 7 bases and J by 5 bases, and 14 bases separated the two germline ends. This CDR3 region has 13 residues. CDR3 DNA: TGTGCCAGCACCGGGGGCGCCTGGGAGACCCAGTACTTC. Translating it yields CASTGGAWETQYF.

The V call is TRBV5-4, the J call TRBJ1-1; TRBD1 matches at 11 bases. This CDR3 is built from 14 residues. Germline CDR1 reads SGHNT; CDR2 reads YYREEE (reference sequence). Unmatched junction bases numbered 5, after V lost 4 bases and J lost 6 bases. Here the CDR3 DNA reads TGTGCCAGCAGCCCGGACAGGGGGCGCCCTGAAGCTTTCTTT. Protein sequence: CASSPDRGRPEAFF.

V and J are TRBV6-5 and TRBJ1-1; 8 bases match TRBD1. The CDR3 runs 14 residues. V shed 6 bases and J 1 base; nucleotides not matched to a gene: 4. The germline V gene has CDR1 MNHEY and CDR2 SVGAGI. The CDR3 sequence is CASSNRGWNTEAFF. The CDR3 bases are TGTGCCAGCAGCAACAGGGGGTGGAACACTGAAGCTTTCTTT.

The chain couples TRBV7-2 to TRBJ1-5, with a weak D call TRBD1 (5 bases). Germline CDR1 reads SGHTA; CDR2 reads FQGNSA. The CDR3 totals 12 residues. Trimming shortened V by 3 bases and J by 9 bases, and 9 bases separated the two germline ends. The CDR3: CASSFPGRPQHF. In nucleotides, the CDR3 is TGTGCCAGCAGCTTTCCAGGGAGGCCCCAGCATTTT.

V and J are TRBV29-1 and TRBJ2-3, with 8 bases fitting TRBD1. Trimming removed 3 bases from V and 4 bases from J; junction bases left unmatched: 3. CDR1 SQVTM and CDR2 ANQGSEA come from the germline V gene. This CDR3 region has 13 residues. This CDR3 is CSVDDRGADTQYF. The DNA of the CDR3 is TGCAGCGTTGACGACAGGGGCGCAGATACGCAGTATTTT.

The CDR3 reads CASSDTRTANTGELFF. DNA of the CDR3: TGTGCCAGCAGCGATACCCGGACAGCGAACACCGGGGAGCTGTTTTTT. The chain recombines TRBV9 with TRBJ2-2; tentative D call: TRBD1 (6 bases). V was pared by 3 bases and J by 0 bases, with 12 bases between. Looked up from germline, CDR1 is SGDLS and CDR2 is YYNGEE. The CDR3 is 16 amino acids.

The V gene is TRBV7-9, the J gene TRBJ1-2; D is perhaps TRBD1 (6 bases). The CDR3 contains 16 residues. V was shortened by 3 bases and J by 0 bases, with 14 bases between the two germline ends. Looked up from germline, CDR1 is SEHNR and CDR2 is FQNEAQ (reference sequence). The CDR3 sequence is CASSFIPGHSNYGYTF. The CDR3 DNA sequence: TGTGCCAGCAGCTTCATCCCGGGACACTCTAACTATGGCTACACCTTC.

This sequence joins TRBV28 and TRBJ1-1; 12 bases agree with TRBD1. The J segment lost 3 bases and the V segment lost 5 bases, leaving 10 bases of the junction unmatched. Germline V gene data show CDR1 as MDHEN and CDR2 as SYDVKM. This CDR3 is built from 17 residues. The CDR3 loop reads CASSPGTGGATDTEAFF. CDR3 DNA: TGTGCCAGCAGTCCCGGGACAGGGGGCGCAACGGACACTGAAGCTTTCTTT.

V and J are TRBV9 and TRBJ1-2, with D unresolved. Per germline, CDR1 SGDLS and CDR2 YYNGEE. This CDR3 region has 11 residues. The V end lost 6 bases, the J end lost 2 bases, and 5 bases lay between the germline ends. In DNA form, the CDR3 reads TGTGCCAGCATGACGAACTATGGCTACACCTTC. Amino acids: CASMTNYGYTF.

The rearrangement uses TRBV5-1 and TRBJ1-1; D is perhaps TRBD1 (5 bases). This CDR3 comprises 15 residues. With 5 bases removed from V and 2 bases from J, the gap between germline ends came to 16 bases. Germline CDR1 is SGHRS and CDR2 is YFSETQ. The CDR3, as DNA: TGCGCCAGCAGACCGACCGGGACGGTCAACACTGAAGCTTTCTTT. Encoded protein: CASRPTGTVNTEAFF.

This chain joins TRBV28 and TRBJ1-2; no definite D call. Germline V CDR1 and CDR2: MDHEN, SYDVKM. The CDR3 sequence is 14 residues long. The V gene lost 4 bases and the J gene lost 4 bases, with 13 bases spanning the gap. This CDR3 is CASSYLSGFYGYTF. For the CDR3, the DNA is TGTGCCAGCAGTTATCTCTCAGGCTTCTATGGCTACACCTTC.